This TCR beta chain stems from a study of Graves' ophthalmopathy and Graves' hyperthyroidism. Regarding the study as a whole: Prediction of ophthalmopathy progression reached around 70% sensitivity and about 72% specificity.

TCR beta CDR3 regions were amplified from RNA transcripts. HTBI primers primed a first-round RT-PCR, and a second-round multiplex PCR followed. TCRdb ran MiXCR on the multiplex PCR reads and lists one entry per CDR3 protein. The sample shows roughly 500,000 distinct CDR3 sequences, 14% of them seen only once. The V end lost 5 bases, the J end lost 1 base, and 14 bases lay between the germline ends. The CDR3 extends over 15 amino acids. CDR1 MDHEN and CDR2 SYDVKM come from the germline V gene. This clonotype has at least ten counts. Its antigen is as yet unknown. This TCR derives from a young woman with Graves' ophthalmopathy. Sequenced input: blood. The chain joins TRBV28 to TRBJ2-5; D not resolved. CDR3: CASSVGRWPQETQYF. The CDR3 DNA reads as TGTGCCAGCAGTGTGGGAAGGTGGCCCCAAGAGACCCAGTACTTC. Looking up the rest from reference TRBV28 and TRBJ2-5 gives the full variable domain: DVKVTQSSRYLVKRTGEKVFLECVQDMDHENMFWYRQDPGLGLRLIYFSYDVKMKEKGDIPEGYSVSREKKERFSLILESASTNQTSMYLCASSVGRWPQETQYFGPGTRLLVL.